These T cell receptor beta chains were read from a single sample in a study of blood T cell repertoires in COVID-19. The assay was immunoSEQ multiplex PCR, and TCRdb's table has in-frame clones only and misses some. Among roughly 200,000 clones, 85% were seen once, and the ten largest hold 15% to 20%. The sample taken for sequencing was PBMCs or T cells enriched from blood (not recorded which). These receptor sequences come from a man in his forties or fifties who had recovered from COVID-19. The CDR3 runs from the conserved cysteine through the conserved F or W. D genes are given only for firm matches. The size entry is marked missing in some rows and otherwise reads once, few, many or a size class.

d_gene | j_gene | v_gene | abundance | CDR3aa | CDR3nt
NA | TRBJ2-7 | TRBV2 | NA | CASSESTPHF | TGTGCCAGCAGTGAATCCACTCCCCACTTC
TRBD1 | TRBJ1-3 | TRBV5-1 | NA | CASSLQQGATYSGNTIYF | TGCGCCAGCAGCTTGCAACAGGGGGCTACCTACTCTGGAAACACCATATATTTT
TRBD1 | TRBJ1-6 | TRBV27 | NA | CASKTGTGGSYNSPLHF | TGTGCCAGCAAAACCGGGACAGGGGGCTCCTATAATTCACCCCTCCACTTT
TRBD2 | TRBJ2-5 | TRBV27 | NA | CASSFHPSGAKETQYF | TGTGCCAGCAGTTTCCATCCTAGCGGGGCGAAAGAGACCCAGTACTTC
NA | TRBJ2-5 | TRBV25-1 | NA | CASSKRVWGEETQYF | TGTGCCAGCAGTAAAAGGGTCTGGGGGGAAGAGACCCAGTACTTC
TRBD1 | TRBJ1-2 | TRBV6-2/TRBV6-3 | NA | CASSYGTGNYGYTF | TGTGCCAGCAGTTACGGGACAGGGAACTATGGCTACACCTTC
TRBD1 | TRBJ1-1 | TRBV30 | once | CAWEGQGGTEAFF | TGTGCCTGGGAAGGACAGGGCGGGACTGAAGCTTTCTTT
TRBD2 | TRBJ2-7 | TRBV19 | NA | CATRLAGVDEQYF | TGTGCCACCAGACTAGCGGGAGTCGACGAGCAGTACTTC
TRBD2 | TRBJ2-3 | TRBV7-9 | NA | CALSRESGDTQYF | TGTGCCCTCTCGCGGGAGTCGGGAGATACGCAGTATTTT
NA | TRBJ2-2 | TRBV6-4 | few | CASSDGQNTGELFF | TGTGCCAGCAGTGACGGACAAAACACCGGGGAGCTGTTTTTT
NA | TRBJ1-1 | TRBV27 | NA | CASSSRATEAFF | TGTGCCAGCAGTTCCAGGGCCACTGAAGCTTTCTTT
TRBD1 | TRBJ1-2 | TRBV6-1 | NA | CASSEYFETGSGYTF | TGTGCCAGCAGTGAATATTTTGAGACAGGGAGTGGCTACACCTTC
TRBD1 | TRBJ2-2 | TRBV5-1 | few | CASSLERGRGTGELFF | TGCGCCAGCAGCTTGGAAAGGGGGCGCGGCACCGGGGAGCTGTTTTTT
NA | TRBJ2-6 | TRBV25-1 | NA | CASSESGMGLSGANVLTF | TGTGCCAGCAGTGAGTCAGGGATGGGTCTCTCTGGGGCCAACGTCCTGACTTTC
NA | TRBJ2-2 | TRBV11-3 | NA | CASSFSGRVNTGELFF | TGTGCCAGCAGCTTTAGTGGGCGGGTGAACACCGGGGAGCTGTTTTTT
TRBD2 | TRBJ2-7 | TRBV25-1 | few | CASSDPGGSYEQYF | TGTGCCAGCAGTGATCCGGGAGGAAGCTACGAGCAGTACTTC
NA | TRBJ1-1 | TRBV6-5 | NA | CASSYNQGTPEAFF | TGTGCCAGCAGTTACAATCAGGGGACCCCTGAAGCTTTCTTT
TRBD1 | TRBJ1-4 | TRBV4-1 | NA | CASSQEDRPYEKLFF | TGCGCCAGCAGCCAAGAGGACAGGCCCTATGAAAAACTGTTTTTT
NA | TRBJ1-5 | TRBV12-3/TRBV12-4 | NA | CASTVDIQPQHF | TGTGCCAGCACGGTAGACATTCAGCCCCAGCATTTT
NA | TRBJ1-5 | TRBV6-2/TRBV6-3 | NA | CASSYSWTDTSNQPQHF | TGTGCCAGCAGTTACTCCTGGACAGACACTAGCAATCAGCCCCAGCATTTT
NA | TRBJ1-1 | TRBV30 | NA | CAWEPTATLNAFF | TGTGCCTGGGAACCGACAGCTACTCTGAATGCTTTCTTT
TRBD1 | TRBJ2-7 | TRBV28 | once | CASREQTGGGYEQYF | TGTGCCAGCAGAGAACAGACAGGGGGCGGCTACGAGCAGTACTTC
NA | TRBJ2-6 | TRBV28 | NA | CASSTRGRTGANVLTF | TGTGCCAGCAGTACTCGGGGGAGGACTGGGGCCAACGTCCTGACTTTC